Presented here are 9 T cell receptor beta chains from one specimen sequenced in a study of T cell clonality in common variable immunodeficiency. General observations from the study: Reportedly, TCR beta sequences from common variable immunodeficiency showed fewer deletions and N-nucleotide insertions.

Some clones are missing from TCRdb's copy, which holds only in-frame ones; the method was immunoSEQ multiplex PCR. The sample shows over 30,000 clones, none of them appearing just once. No antigens are known for them. The sample taken for sequencing was peripheral blood mononuclear cells. The receptor source for this set is a human donor with common variable immunodeficiency.

This clone was counted many times. The CDR3 is cut off 3 residues early in the read; its end comes from the germline J gene. The J gene is TRBJ2-7, the V gene TRBV19; 7 positions match TRBD1. Germline V gives CDR1 LNHDA, CDR2 SQIVND (reference sequence). The CDR3 totals 16 residues. Trimming cost V 0 bases and J 5 bases; bases outside gene matches: 10. CDR3 sequence reads: CASSIDPTGYEHEQYF. CDR3 DNA, as far as it was read: TGTGCCAGTAGTATAGACCCGACAGGGTACGAACACGAG.

This clone was counted between two and nine times. The read is 3 residues too short to cover the CDR3 end, so that end is filled in from the germline J gene. This chain uses TRBV7-6 with TRBJ2-3; 8 nucleotides agree with TRBD2. The V and J ends lost 5 bases and 0 bases, in that order; junction bases with no gene match: 1. CDR1 is SGHVS, CDR2 FNYEAQ, per germline. The CDR3 has 14 residues. The sequenced part of the CDR3 DNA is TGTGCCAGCAGCCCTAGCGGGAGCACAGATACG. It codes for CASSPSGSTDT. The whole CDR3 sequence reads CASSPSGSTDTQYF. Full variable domain (missing parts from reference TRBV7-6 and TRBJ2-3): GAGVSQSPRYKVTKRGQDVALRCDPISGHVSLYWYRQALGQGPEFLTYFNYEAQQDKSGLPNDRFSAERPEGSISTLTIQRTEQRDSAMYRCASSPSGSTDTQYFGPGTRLTVL.

This clone was recorded at least ten times. The sequence runs out 3 residues before the end of the CDR3; the remainder is reconstructed from the germline J gene. This chain connects TRBV19 to TRBJ2-7; 11 nucleotides agree with TRBD1. Germline V lookup: CDR1 LNHDA, CDR2 SQIVND (reference sequence). The junction had 2 bases not matched to a gene; V was cut back by 4 bases and J by 3 bases. CDR3 size: 14 residues. The CDR3 loop reads CASSKGTGGYEQYF. The DNA read from the CDR3 is TGTGCCAGTAGTAAGGGGACAGGGGGCTACGAG.

This clone was seen only a few times. The read falls 3 residues short of the CDR3 end, and the missing part is taken from the germline J gene. The chain couples TRBV30 to TRBJ2-2; 8 positions agree with TRBD2. V trimming: 8 bases; J trimming: 5 bases; junction bases outside the gene matches: 13. The V gene's germline CDR1 is GTSNPN and CDR2 SVGIG (reference sequence). The CDR3 spans 15 residues. The CDR3: CASSGTRTFTGELFF. The DNA read from the CDR3 is TGTGCCAGTAGTGGGACTAGGACGTTTACCGGGGAG. Full variable domain (rest looked up from reference TRBV30 and TRBJ2-2): SQTIHQWPATLVQPVGSPLSLECTVEGTSNPNLYWYRQAAGRGLQLLFYSVGIGQISSEVPQNLSASRPQDRQFILSSKKLLLSDSGFYLCASSGTRTFTGELFFGEGSRLTVL.

This clone was found many times. The read stops 3 residues short of the end of the CDR3; the missing end is completed from the germline J gene. The J gene is TRBJ2-1, the V gene TRBV24-1, with 13 positions matching TRBD2. Germline-derived CDR1 and CDR2 are KGHDR and SFDVKD. This CDR3 region has 16 residues. The ends lost 6 bases at V and 8 bases at J; junction bases unmatched: 9. CDR3 region: CATSNPTSGRVDEQFF. CDR3 bases read: TGTGCCACCAGTAACCCTACTAGCGGGAGGGTAGATGAG.

This clone was counted many times. The sequence runs out 3 residues before the end of the CDR3; the remainder is reconstructed from the germline J gene. The V call is TRBV29-1, the J call TRBJ2-4; TRBD1 matches 9 bases. This CDR3 has 13 residues. Germline V lookup: CDR1 SQVTM, CDR2 ANQGSEA. V dropped 8 bases and J dropped 6; count of bases not matched to a gene: 8. CDR3 sequence reads: CSSADRGANIQYF. The sequenced part of the CDR3 DNA is TGCAGCTCCGCAGACAGGGGGGCAAACATT.

This clone was recorded many times. The DNA read from the CDR3 is TGTGCCAGCATTCCCGACAGGGGGCGAACTAACTATGGC. It encodes CASIPDRGRTNYG. The CDR3, in full, reads CASIPDRGRTNYGYTF. J is TRBJ1-2 and V is TRBV2; 10 bases are shared with TRBD1. The CDR3 end is not reached by the read, which stops 3 residues before it; the germline J gene fills it in. This CDR3 comprises 16 residues. In germline, CDR1 is SNHLY, CDR2 FYNNEI. Trimming took 7 bases from V and 0 from J; bases not matched to a gene: 8.

This clone came up many times. The chain's CDR3 is CASSVALRETQYF. The DNA read from the CDR3 is TGTGCCAGCTCAGTGGCTCTGAGGGAGACC. The chain recombines TRBV18 with TRBJ2-5, with D uncertain. The CDR3 end lies 3 residues beyond the end of the read and is filled in from the germline J gene. Trimming shortened V by 5 bases and J by 5 bases, and 12 bases separated the two germline ends. The CDR3 runs to 13 residues. The germline V gene has CDR1 KGHSH and CDR2 LQKENI.

Ten or more counts support this clone. The sequence runs out 3 residues before the end of the CDR3; the remainder is reconstructed from the germline J gene. V gene TRBV7-3 combines with J gene TRBJ2-5; 7 bases match TRBD1. The CDR3 sequence is 13 residues long. Per germline, CDR1 SGHTA and CDR2 FQGTGA. J gave up 4 bases and V 5 bases, and 4 bases lay outside the gene matches. The sequenced CDR3 bases are TGTGCCAGCAGCCAGGGACAGACAGAGACC. Translation gives CASSQGQTET. In full, the CDR3 reads CASSQGQTETQYF.